This T cell receptor (beta chain) is drawn from a study of human T cells and chemical hapten exposure. Each CDR3 protein gets one entry after TCRdb re-called the RACE reads with MiXCR. The repertoire includes more than 70,000 distinct CDR3 sequences, 8.5% of them detected once, and approximately 2.4% sits in the top ten. The CDR3 spans 15 residues. The junction had 9 bases not matched to a gene; V was cut back by 7 bases and J by 3 bases. Germline lookup yields CDR1 MNHNS and CDR2 SASEGT. This clonotype showed up just a few times. As to time point: pre-sensitization, week 0. Documented treatment: therapeutic diphenylcyclopropenone sensitization with weekly scalp DPC.

The receptor was isolated from a man aged 40-49 years with alopecia areata. Some clones in this sample may be carry-over from other donors' samples. The sample in question was whole blood, obtained in connection with sensitization to the hapten diphenylcyclopropenone (DPC). The chain combines TRBV6-1 with TRBJ2-3, with 8 positions matching TRBD2. The CDR3 here is CASNTESGGTDTQYF. CDR3 coding DNA: TGTGCCAGCAATACAGAGTCGGGAGGGACAGATACGCAGTATTTT.